This T cell receptor (beta chain) was recorded in a study of cytomegalovirus exposure and HLA in healthy donors. For the study at large: Early release data held 85 million or so unique TCRs from HLA-typed donors. Study findings and constraints: Prior analysis indicated that the majority of TCR beta V segments exhibited productivity approximately 87% or approximately 30% of the time. Reportedly, a later analysis found an Asian-associated ancestry cluster had fewer N-insertions than the roughly 670-donor mean.

Worth noting for this clone: Its target is not known.

PCR involved 60 Vbeta and 13 Jbeta primers. TCRdb's table, derived via immunoSEQ multiplex PCR, lists solely in-frame clones and lacks some. In the table there are under 85,000 clones, approximately 72% of which are singletons. This clonotype was sampled from a woman aged 25 to 39 in good health and CMV-seronegative. Material for sequencing was PBMCs.

The CDR3 loop is CASSHRGIQYF. The CDR3 coding sequence is TGTGCCAGCAGCCACAGGGGCATTCAGTACTTC. V usage is TRBV9 and J usage is TRBJ2-4, with TRBD1 matching 7 bases. V dropped 4 bases and J dropped 9; count of bases not matched to a gene: 1. Germline CDR1 is SGDLS and CDR2 is YYNGEE. This CDR3 is 11 amino acids long.